This TCR beta chain was observed in a study of T cell repertoires in cytomegalovirus infection. Background on the study: Selection of CMV epitopes for the study included recently identified HLA-C-restricted and well-studied HLA-B-restricted ones. Public signatures in TCR beta pointed to CMV infection and matching HLA type.

MiXCR, applied by TCRdb to the reads, yields one record per CDR3 protein. Of roughly 570,000 distinct CDR3 sequences listed, 40% were seen once; the top ten hold 40% to 60%. CDR3 length equals 15 residues. Germline V CDR1 and CDR2: MGHDK, SYGVNS. The V gene end was trimmed by 0 bases and the J gene end by 5 bases; junction bases not matched to a gene: 3. Study-wide findings and caveats: Carriers of CMV plus the relevant HLA were identified by cumulative public TCR beta family frequency. CMV-specific TCR beta clonotypes restricted by HLA-C dominated the ex vivo response.

This clonotype has more than one count but fewer than ten. Its antigen is not identified. This receptor was taken from a human donor in good health (CMV status not recorded). Some clones in this sample may be carry-over from other donors' samples. The sample in question was cultured PBMCs, obtained from culture after CMV antigen stimulation. V usage is TRBV25-1 and J usage is TRBJ2-1; 8 nucleotides line up with TRBD2. CDR3 DNA: TGTGCCAGCAGTGAATACCCGACTAGCGACAATGAGCAGTTCTTC. Translating gives CASSEYPTSDNEQFF.